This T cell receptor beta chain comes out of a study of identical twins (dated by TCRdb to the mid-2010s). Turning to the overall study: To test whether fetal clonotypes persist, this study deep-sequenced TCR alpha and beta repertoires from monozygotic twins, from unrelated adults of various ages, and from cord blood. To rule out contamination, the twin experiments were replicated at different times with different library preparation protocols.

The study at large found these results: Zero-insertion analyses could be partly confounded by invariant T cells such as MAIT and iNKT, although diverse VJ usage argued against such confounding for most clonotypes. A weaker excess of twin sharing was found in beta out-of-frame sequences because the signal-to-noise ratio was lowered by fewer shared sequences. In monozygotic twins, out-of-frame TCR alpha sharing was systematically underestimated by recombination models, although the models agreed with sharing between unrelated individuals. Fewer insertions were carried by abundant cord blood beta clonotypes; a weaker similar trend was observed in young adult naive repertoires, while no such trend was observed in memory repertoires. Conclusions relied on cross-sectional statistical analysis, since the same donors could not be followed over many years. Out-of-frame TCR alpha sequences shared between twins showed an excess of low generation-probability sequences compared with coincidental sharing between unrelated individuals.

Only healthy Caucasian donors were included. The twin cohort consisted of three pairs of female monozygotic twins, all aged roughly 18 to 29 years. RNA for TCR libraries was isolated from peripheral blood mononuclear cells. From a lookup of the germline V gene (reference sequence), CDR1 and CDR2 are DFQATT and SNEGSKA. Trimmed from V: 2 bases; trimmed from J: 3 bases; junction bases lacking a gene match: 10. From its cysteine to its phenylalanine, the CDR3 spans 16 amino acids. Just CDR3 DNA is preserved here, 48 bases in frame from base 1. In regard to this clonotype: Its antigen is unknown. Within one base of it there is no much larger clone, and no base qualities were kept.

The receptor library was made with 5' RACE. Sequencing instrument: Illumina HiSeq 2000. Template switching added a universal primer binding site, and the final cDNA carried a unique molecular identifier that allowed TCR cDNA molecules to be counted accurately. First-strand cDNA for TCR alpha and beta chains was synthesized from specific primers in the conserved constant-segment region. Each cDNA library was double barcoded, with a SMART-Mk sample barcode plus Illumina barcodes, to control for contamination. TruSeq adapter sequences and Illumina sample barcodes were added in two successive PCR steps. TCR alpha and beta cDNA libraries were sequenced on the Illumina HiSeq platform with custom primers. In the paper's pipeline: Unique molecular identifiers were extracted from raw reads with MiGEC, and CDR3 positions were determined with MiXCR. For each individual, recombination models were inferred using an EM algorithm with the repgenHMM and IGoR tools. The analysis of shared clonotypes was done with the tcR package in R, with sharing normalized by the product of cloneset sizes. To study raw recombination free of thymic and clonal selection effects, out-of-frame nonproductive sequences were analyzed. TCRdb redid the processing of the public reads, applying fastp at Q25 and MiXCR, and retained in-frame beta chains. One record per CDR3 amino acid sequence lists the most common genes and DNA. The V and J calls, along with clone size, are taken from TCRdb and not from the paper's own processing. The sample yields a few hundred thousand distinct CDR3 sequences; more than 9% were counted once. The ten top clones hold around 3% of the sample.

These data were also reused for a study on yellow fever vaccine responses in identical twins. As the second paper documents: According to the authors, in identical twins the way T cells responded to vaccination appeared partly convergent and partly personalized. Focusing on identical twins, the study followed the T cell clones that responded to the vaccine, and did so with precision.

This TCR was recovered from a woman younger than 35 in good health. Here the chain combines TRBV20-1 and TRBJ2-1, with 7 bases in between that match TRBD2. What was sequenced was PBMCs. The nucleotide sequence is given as TGCAGTGCTAGACCGGCTAGCGGATCCCTCTACAATGAGCAGTTCTTC. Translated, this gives CSARPASGSLYNEQFF.